Following are 18 T cell receptor beta chains from one sample sequenced in a study of tumor-infiltrating lymphocytes in primary liver carcinoma. A constant-region primer primed TCR beta cDNA synthesis from about 550 ng of total RNA. ARM-PCR, slightly modified, supplied the TCR beta libraries through three nested multiplex PCR rounds. In the first two PCR rounds, TRBV1-TRBV30 forward primers were paired with a C-beta reverse primer, and each round lasted around 10 cycles. Via MiXCR, TCRdb re-called the multiplex PCR reads, giving one row per CDR3 protein. There are 330,000 or so distinct CDR3 sequences in the sample; about two thirds occur only once, and about 6% lies in the top ten. Alongside blood RNA obtained from unsorted whole blood, germline DNA was also extracted. Sequenced material: peripheral blood. These TCRs come from a man aged 40-49 years with primary liver carcinoma and hepatitis B virus infection.

This chain links TRBV18 with TRBJ2-1, with D perhaps being TRBD1 or TRBD2 (5 bases each). CDR1 KGHSH and CDR2 LQKENI come from the germline V gene. The CDR3 spans 14 residues. The V gene lost 4 bases and the J gene lost 2 bases, with 9 bases spanning the gap. The CDR3 spells CASSRGTAYNEQFF. The CDR3 DNA sequence: TGTGCCAGCTCACGGGGGACGGCCTACAATGAGCAGTTCTTC.

As regards this clonotype: One end of the junction is discordant with germline, which a read error may explain. The chain has TRBV20-1 and TRBJ1-1; D is unresolved. CDR1 is DFQATT, CDR2 SNEGSKA, per germline (reference sequence). The CDR3 is 14 amino acids. CDR3: CSARATVQNTEAFF. CDR3 DNA sequence: TGCAGTGCTAGAGCAACTGTTCAGAACACTGAAGCTTTCTTC.

A word on this clonotype: A read error may be the cause here, since a much bigger clone is one base away. The chain joins TRBV6-6 to TRBJ2-5; D is unclear. Germline lookup yields CDR1 MNHNY and CDR2 SVGAGI (reference sequence). CDR3 length: 16 amino acids. Trimming took 9 bases from V and 1 from J, leaving 21 bases between them. The CDR3 loop reads CASSVTPAVGQETQYF. The CDR3 nucleotides are TGTGCCAGTTCAGTTACTCCGGCGGTAGGCCAAGAGACCCAGTACTTC.

Remarks on this clonotype: One end of the junction is discordant with germline, which a read error may explain. The chain is built from TRBV6-6 and TRBJ2-3; 12 bases line up with TRBD2. The germline CDR1 and CDR2 sequences are MNHNY and SVGAGI (reference sequence). This CDR3 comprises 19 residues. The CDR3 DNA reads as TGTGCCAGCAGTTTCTATGGACTAGCGGGGTCCCAAAGCAAAGATACGCAGTATTTT. Translating it yields CASSFYGLAGSQSKDTQYF.

A note on this clonotype: An end of the junction differs from the germline gene, which may be a read error. The chain uses TRBV29-1 and TRBJ2-6; TRBD1 is a possible D gene (5 bases). From germline, CDR1 is SQVTM and CDR2 ANQGSEA. This CDR3 contains 15 residues. CDR3 in DNA: TGCAGCGTGGAAGGGGCCGACTCCAGGGCCAACGTCCTGACTTTC. It yields the protein CSVEGADSRANVLTF.

The chain joins TRBV11-2 to TRBJ2-7; the D gene is possibly TRBD2 (7 bases). There are 13 residues in the CDR3. Germline V lookup: CDR1 SGHAT, CDR2 FQNNGV. In DNA, the CDR3 is TGTGCCAGCAGCTCGAGGACTAGGGGGAGGCCCTCTGTC. Translation: CASSSRTRGRPSV.

The chain joins TRBV5-1 to TRBJ2-7; D call uncertain. From germline, CDR1 is SGHRS and CDR2 YFSETQ. Trimming left V 0 bases short and J 2 bases short, with 6 bases between. The CDR3 consists of 13 residues. CDR3 bases: TGCGCCAGCAGCTTGGACTTGGCCTACGAGCAGTACTTC. It is translated as CASSLDLAYEQYF.

The rearrangement joins TRBV6-6 to TRBJ2-5; D might be TRBD2 (7 bases). From germline, CDR1 is MNHNY and CDR2 SVGAGI (reference sequence). V was shortened by 0 bases and J by 5 bases, with 13 bases between the two germline ends. This CDR3 has 15 residues. CDR3 bases: TGTGCCAGCAGTTACTCGGGGGGGCGAGGGGAGACCCAGTACTTC. Its protein is CASSYSGGRGETQYF.

CDR3 coding DNA: TGTGCCAGCAGCCAAGATATGGGTTTTGTGTCCCAGCATTTT. Translated: CASSQDMGFVSQHF. The V and J genes are TRBV4-2 and TRBJ1-5, with unresolved D. Deletions cut 0 bases from V and 11 bases from J, with 14 bases between. The CDR3 loop spans 14 amino acids. Germline CDR1 and CDR2: LGHNA and YNFKEQ.

V gene TRBV14 combines with J gene TRBJ2-1; the D gene is possibly TRBD2 (6 bases). Germline V CDR1 and CDR2: SGHDN, FVKESK. V was trimmed by 4 bases and J by 8 bases, leaving 12 bases between them. CDR3 length: 13 residues. The chain's CDR3 is CASSLGGNDEQFF. CDR3 DNA: TGTGCCAGCAGCCTCGGAGGGAATGATGAGCAGTTCTTC.

In regard to this clonotype: A much larger clone differs by one base, so this may be a read error. The chain has TRBV12-3 or TRBV12-4 and TRBJ2-1, with 7 bases that match TRBD2. The CDR3 contains 15 residues. The J segment lost 0 bases and the V segment lost 6 bases, leaving 5 bases of the junction unmatched. The CDR3 loop reads CASRGSGPSYNEQFF. The CDR3 coding sequence is TGTGCCAGCAGGGGTAGCGGGCCCTCCTACAATGAGCAGTTCTTC.

Ten or more counts support this clonotype. V is TRBV4-3 and J is TRBJ2-1; 13 bases line up with TRBD2. Germline V gene sequence: CDR1 LGHNA, CDR2 YSLEER. CDR3 length: 18 amino acids. V was clipped by 1 base and J by 0 bases; unmatched bases: 3. CDR3 protein: CASSQGGLAGISYNEQFF. As DNA, the CDR3 is TGCGCCAGCAGCCAAGGGGGACTAGCGGGAATCTCCTACAATGAGCAGTTCTTC.

V usage is TRBV5-6 and J usage is TRBJ2-1, with D maybe TRBD2 (6 bases). Trimming shortened V by 4 bases and J by 2 bases, and 16 bases separated the two germline ends. The CDR3 has 16 residues. Germline CDR1 and CDR2: SGHDT and YYEEEE. This chain's CDR3 is CASSQIRLGAYNEQFF. The CDR3 bases are TGTGCCAGCAGCCAAATAAGACTAGGAGCCTACAATGAGCAGTTCTTC.

Notes on this clonotype: This clone may be a read error of a much larger clone one base away. The chain uses TRBV6-2 or TRBV6-3 and TRBJ2-1; no clear D. Trimming cost V 6 bases and J 8 bases, with 23 bases left between them. Germline-derived CDR1 and CDR2 are MNHEY and SVGEGT. This CDR3 spans 16 amino acids. CDR3 loop: CASSPLSISVYDEQFF. CDR3 coding DNA: TGTGCCAGCAGCCCCCTTTCTATCTCCGTATACGATGAGCAGTTCTTC.

This clonotype is classed as medium-sized. The V call is TRBV11-2, the J call TRBJ2-3; D is undetermined. CDR3 size: 13 residues. With 4 bases removed from V and 2 bases from J, the gap between germline ends came to 7 bases. The germline gives CDR1 SGHAT, CDR2 FQNNGV. CDR3 in amino acids: CASSYLHTDTQYF. CDR3 DNA: TGTGCCAGCAGCTACCTACACACAGATACGCAGTATTTT. Full variable domain (remainder filled in from reference TRBV11-2 and TRBJ2-3): EAGVAQSPRYKIIEKRQSVAFWCNPISGHATLYWYQQILGQGPKLLIQFQNNGVVDDSQLPKDRFSAERLKGVDSTLKIQPAKLEDSAVYLCASSYLHTDTQYFGPGTRLTVL.

About this clonotype itself: A much bigger clone sits one base away, suggesting this may be a read error. This rearrangement joins TRBV30 to TRBJ2-1; weak D call: TRBD2 (6 bases). The CDR3 sequence is 13 residues long. Germline V lookup: CDR1 GTSNPN, CDR2 SVGIG (reference sequence). Written as DNA, the CDR3 is TGTGCCTTGAGTGTCTCGACTAGTGGGGGTCAGTTCTTC. It translates to CALSVSTSGGQFF.

Concerning this clonotype: The germline gene is not matched at one end of the junction; a read error may be the cause. The genes are TRBV6-1 and TRBJ1-5; 8 bases agree with TRBD1. The CDR3 extends over 14 amino acids. In germline, CDR1 is MNHNS, CDR2 SASEGT. CDR3 protein: CVSSEQGGHQPQHF. The CDR3 nucleotides read TGTGTCAGCAGTGAACAGGGGGGGCATCAGCCCCAGCATTTT.

There are many counts of this clonotype. The V gene is TRBV6-5, the J gene TRBJ2-1; tentatively, D is TRBD1 or TRBD2 (5 bases each). There are 15 residues in the CDR3. CDR1 and CDR2 from the germline V gene are MNHEY and SVGAGI. V lost 6 bases, J lost 2 bases, and 14 bases lay in between. For the CDR3, the DNA is TGTGCCAGCAGCGTCACGAGGGGCCCCTACAATGAGCAGTTCTTC. Amino acid sequence: CASSVTRGPYNEQFF.